The sequence of this T cell receptor (delta chain) was determined in a study of gamma-delta chains in newborns, infants, children. Study details: Microbial exposure reportedly drives polyclonal innate γδ T cell expansion after birth.

J lost 0 bases, V lost 0 bases, and 7 bases had no gene match. The germline V gene has CDR1 GEAIGNYY and CDR2 EKD. This CDR3 contains 17 residues. TCRdb re-analyzed the reads via CATT. In the table there are about 11,000 delta-chain clones, about 8.7% of which are singletons. The genes are TRDV2 and TRDJ1, with 9 bases aligning to TRDD3. The source material was blood. The TCR sequence derives from a child who was a newborn, infant or young child, either healthy, febrile or measles-vaccinated (not recorded which). DNA of the CDR3: TGTGCCTGTGACACCGTAGTATCTGGGGGATACACCGATAAACTCATCTTT. Its protein is CACDTVVSGGYTDKLIF.